A selection of T cell receptor beta chains follows, all from one sample in a study of blood T cell repertoires in COVID-19. Clones were sequenced by immunoSEQ multiplex PCR, and TCRdb holds only the in-frame ones, with some missing. The data hold roughly 320,000 clones, with about nine tenths observed a single time. The specimen sequenced was PBMCs or T cells enriched from blood (not recorded which). The receptors derive from a man aged 25 to 40 who had recovered from COVID-19. The CDR3 runs from the conserved cysteine through the conserved F or W. The order of the fields is V gene, D gene, CDR3 length, J gene, CDR3 protein. The D gene is left open where the match is weak.

V gene: TRBV2; D gene: TRBD1; CDR3 length: 14; J gene: TRBJ1-2; CDR3 protein: CASTDRGSNYGYTF
V gene: TRBV3-1/TRBV3-2; D gene: .; CDR3 length: 16; J gene: TRBJ1-4; CDR3 protein: CASSPEGGRVGEKLFF
V gene: TRBV6-4; D gene: TRBD2; CDR3 length: 15; J gene: TRBJ2-1; CDR3 protein: CASSDYGSSGSKQFF
V gene: TRBV30; D gene: .; CDR3 length: 15; J gene: TRBJ2-7; CDR3 protein: CAWSGGDLNLYEQYF
V gene: TRBV14; D gene: .; CDR3 length: 16; J gene: TRBJ1-6; CDR3 protein: CASSQDRSPVNSPLHF
V gene: TRBV15; D gene: .; CDR3 length: 14; J gene: TRBJ1-1; CDR3 protein: CATSRDFKNTEAFF
V gene: TRBV19; D gene: .; CDR3 length: 16; J gene: TRBJ2-3; CDR3 protein: CASSIDLTGSTDTQYF
V gene: TRBV4-2; D gene: TRBD2; CDR3 length: 17; J gene: TRBJ2-5; CDR3 protein: CASSQDPSGGTQETQYF
V gene: TRBV24-1; D gene: TRBD2; CDR3 length: 15; J gene: TRBJ2-5; CDR3 protein: CATSSAGGVGETQYF
V gene: TRBV5-1; D gene: TRBD2; CDR3 length: 18; J gene: TRBJ2-2; CDR3 protein: CASSLNLNGRTGTGELFF
V gene: TRBV11-2; D gene: .; CDR3 length: 15; J gene: TRBJ1-1; CDR3 protein: CASSLSGISRTEAFF
V gene: TRBV24-1; D gene: TRBD2; CDR3 length: 15; J gene: TRBJ2-5; CDR3 protein: CATSDPPSGQETQYF
V gene: TRBV28; D gene: .; CDR3 length: 15; J gene: TRBJ1-1; CDR3 protein: CASSSPAEGGTEAFF
V gene: TRBV5-1; D gene: TRBD1; CDR3 length: 16; J gene: TRBJ2-6; CDR3 protein: CASSGRQGSGANVLTF
V gene: TRBV18; D gene: .; CDR3 length: 13; J gene: TRBJ2-3; CDR3 protein: CATTGDSTDTQYF